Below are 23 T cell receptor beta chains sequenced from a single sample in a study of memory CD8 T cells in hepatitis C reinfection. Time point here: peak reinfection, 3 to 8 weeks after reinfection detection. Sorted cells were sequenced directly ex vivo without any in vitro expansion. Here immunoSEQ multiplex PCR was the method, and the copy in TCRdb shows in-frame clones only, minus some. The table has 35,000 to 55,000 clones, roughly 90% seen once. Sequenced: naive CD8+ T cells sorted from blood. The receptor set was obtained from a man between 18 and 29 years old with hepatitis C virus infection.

The CDR3 loop is CASSLRTSGDTGELFF. CDR3 in DNA: TGTGCCAGCAGTTTAAGGACTAGCGGTGACACCGGGGAGCTGTTTTTT. V gene TRBV28 combines with J gene TRBJ2-2; 10 bases agree with TRBD2. The V gene end was trimmed by 2 bases and the J gene end by 3 bases; junction bases not matched to a gene: 3. Germline CDR1 and CDR2: MDHEN and SYDVKM. The CDR3 loop spans 16 amino acids.

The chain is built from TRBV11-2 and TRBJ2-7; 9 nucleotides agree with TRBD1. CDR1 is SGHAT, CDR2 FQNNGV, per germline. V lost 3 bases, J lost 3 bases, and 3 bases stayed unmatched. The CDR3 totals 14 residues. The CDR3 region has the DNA TGTGCCAGCAGCTTGGGGACAGGGAACTACGAGCAGTACGTC. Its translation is CASSLGTGNYEQYV.

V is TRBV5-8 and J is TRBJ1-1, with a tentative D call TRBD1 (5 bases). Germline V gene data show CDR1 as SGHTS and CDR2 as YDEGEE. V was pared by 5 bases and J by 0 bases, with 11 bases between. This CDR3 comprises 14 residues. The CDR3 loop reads CASRRGPMNTEAFF. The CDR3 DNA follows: TGTGCCAGCAGAAGGGGCCCCATGAACACTGAAGCTTTCTTT.

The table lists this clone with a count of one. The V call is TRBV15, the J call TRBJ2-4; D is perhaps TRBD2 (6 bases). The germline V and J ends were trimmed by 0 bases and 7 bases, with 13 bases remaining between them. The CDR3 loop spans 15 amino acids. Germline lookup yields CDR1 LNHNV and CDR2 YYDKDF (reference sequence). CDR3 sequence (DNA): TGTGCCACCAGCAGAGATTGGGGGGAATGGAACATTCAGTACTTC. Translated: CATSRDWGEWNIQYF.

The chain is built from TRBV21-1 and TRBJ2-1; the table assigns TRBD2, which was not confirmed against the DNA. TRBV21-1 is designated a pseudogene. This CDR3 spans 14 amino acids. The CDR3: CASSSGGWYNEQFF. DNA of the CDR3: TGTGCCAGCAGCAGCGGGGGATGGTACAATGAGCAGTTCTTC.

As DNA, the CDR3 is TGCGCCAGCACTGGACTAGCGGGGGGCCTTTACAATGAGCAGTTCTTC. Amino acid sequence: CASTGLAGGLYNEQFF. The chain employs TRBV10-1 and TRBJ2-1; 14 bases match TRBD2. The CDR3 spans 16 residues. V dropped 7 bases and J dropped 4; count of bases not matched to a gene: 6. In germline, CDR1 is WNHNN, CDR2 SYGVQD (reference sequence).

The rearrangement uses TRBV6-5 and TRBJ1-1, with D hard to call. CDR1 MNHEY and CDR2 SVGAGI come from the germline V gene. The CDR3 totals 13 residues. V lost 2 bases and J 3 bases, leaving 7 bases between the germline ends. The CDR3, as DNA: TGTGCCAGCAGTTACGAGGTTGACACTGAAGCTTTCTTT. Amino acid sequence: CASSYEVDTEAFF.

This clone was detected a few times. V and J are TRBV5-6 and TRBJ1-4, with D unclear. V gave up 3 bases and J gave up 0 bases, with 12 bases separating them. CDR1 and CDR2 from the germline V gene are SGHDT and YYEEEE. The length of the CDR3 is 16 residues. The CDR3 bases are TGTGCCAGCAGCTCCGAGACTTCATCAACTAATGAAAAACTGTTTTTT. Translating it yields CASSSETSSTNEKLFF.

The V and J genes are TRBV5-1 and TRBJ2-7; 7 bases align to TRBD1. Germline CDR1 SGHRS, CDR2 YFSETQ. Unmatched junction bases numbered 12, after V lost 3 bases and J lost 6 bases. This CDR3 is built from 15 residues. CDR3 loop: CASSSEPTGTPEQYF. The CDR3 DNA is TGCGCCAGCAGCTCCGAACCGACAGGGACCCCCGAGCAGTACTTC. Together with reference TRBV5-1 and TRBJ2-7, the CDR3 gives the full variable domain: KAGVTQTPRYLIKTRGQQVTLSCSPISGHRSVSWYQQTPGQGLQFLFEYFSETQRNKGNFPGRFSGRQFSNSRSEMNVSTLELGDSALYLCASSSEPTGTPEQYFGPGTRLTVT.

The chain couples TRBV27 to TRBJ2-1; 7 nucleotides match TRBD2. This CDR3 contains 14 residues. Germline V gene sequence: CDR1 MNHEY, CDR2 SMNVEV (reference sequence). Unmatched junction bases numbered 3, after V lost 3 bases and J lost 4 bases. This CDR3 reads CASSLGLSYNEQFF. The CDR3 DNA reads TGTGCCAGCAGTTTGGGACTATCGTACAATGAGCAGTTCTTC.

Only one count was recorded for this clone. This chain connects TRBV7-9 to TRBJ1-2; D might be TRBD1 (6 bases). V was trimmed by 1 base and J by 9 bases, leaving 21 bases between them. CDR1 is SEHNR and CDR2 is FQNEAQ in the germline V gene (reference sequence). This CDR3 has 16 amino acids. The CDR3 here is CASSLVNYGTPSSYTF. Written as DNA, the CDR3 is TGTGCCAGCAGCTTAGTCAATTATGGGACACCTTCTAGCTACACCTTC.

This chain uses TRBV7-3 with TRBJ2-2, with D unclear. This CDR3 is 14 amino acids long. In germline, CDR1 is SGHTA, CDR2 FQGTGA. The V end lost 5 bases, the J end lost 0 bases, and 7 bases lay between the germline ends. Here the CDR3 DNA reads TGTGCCAGCAGCGAGTTTCCGAACACCGGGGAGCTGTTTTTT. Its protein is CASSEFPNTGELFF.

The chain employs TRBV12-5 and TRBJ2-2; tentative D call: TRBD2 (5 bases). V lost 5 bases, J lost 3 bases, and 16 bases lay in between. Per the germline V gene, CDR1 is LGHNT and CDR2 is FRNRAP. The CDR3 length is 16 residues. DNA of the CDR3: TGTGCTAGTGGTCCCCGACCCGGGGTTTACACCGGGGAGCTGTTTTTT. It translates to CASGPRPGVYTGELFF.

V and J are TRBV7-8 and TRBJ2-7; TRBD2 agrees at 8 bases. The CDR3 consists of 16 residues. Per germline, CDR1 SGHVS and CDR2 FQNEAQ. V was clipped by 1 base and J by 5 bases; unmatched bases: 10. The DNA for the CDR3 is TGTGCCAGCAGCTTAGTAGTAGCGGGGAGCCCCCACGAGCAGTACTTC. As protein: CASSLVVAGSPHEQYF. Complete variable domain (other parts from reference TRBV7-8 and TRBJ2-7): GAGVSQSPRYKVAKRGQDVALRCDPISGHVSLFWYQQALGQGPEFLTYFQNEAQLDKSGLPSDRFFAERPEGSVSTLKIQRTQQEDSAVYLCASSLVVAGSPHEQYFGPGTRLTVT.

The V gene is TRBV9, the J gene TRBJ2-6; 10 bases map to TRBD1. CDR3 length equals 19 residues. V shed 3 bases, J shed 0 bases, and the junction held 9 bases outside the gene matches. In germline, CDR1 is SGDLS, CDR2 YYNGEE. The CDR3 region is CASSAPPGTGDSGANVLTF. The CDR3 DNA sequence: TGTGCCAGCAGCGCTCCACCCGGGACAGGGGACTCTGGGGCCAACGTCCTGACTTTC.

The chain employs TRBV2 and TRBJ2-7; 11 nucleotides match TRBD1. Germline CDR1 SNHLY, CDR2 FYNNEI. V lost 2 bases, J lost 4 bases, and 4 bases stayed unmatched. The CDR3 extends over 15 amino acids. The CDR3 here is CASSENRDRGYEQYF. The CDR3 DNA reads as TGTGCCAGCAGTGAAAACAGGGACAGGGGGTACGAGCAGTACTTC. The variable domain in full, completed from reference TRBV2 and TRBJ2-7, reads EPEVTQTPSHQVTQMGQEVILRCVPISNHLYFYWYRQILGQKVEFLVSFYNNEISEKSEIFDDQFSVERPDGSNFTLKIRSTKLEDSAMYFCASSENRDRGYEQYFGPGTRLTVT.

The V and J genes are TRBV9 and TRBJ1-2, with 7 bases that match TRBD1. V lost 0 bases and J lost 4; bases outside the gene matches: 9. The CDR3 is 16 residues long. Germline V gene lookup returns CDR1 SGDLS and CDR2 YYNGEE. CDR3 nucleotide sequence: TGTGCCAGCAGCGTAGTTGGGACAGACACAACCTATGGCTACACCTTC. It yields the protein CASSVVGTDTTYGYTF.

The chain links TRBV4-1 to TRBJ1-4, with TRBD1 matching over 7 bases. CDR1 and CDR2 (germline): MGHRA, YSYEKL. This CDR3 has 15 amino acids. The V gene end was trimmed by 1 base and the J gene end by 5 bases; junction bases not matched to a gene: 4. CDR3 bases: TGCGCCAGCAGCCAAGTAAGGACAGGAAATGAAAAACTGTTTTTT. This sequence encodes CASSQVRTGNEKLFF.

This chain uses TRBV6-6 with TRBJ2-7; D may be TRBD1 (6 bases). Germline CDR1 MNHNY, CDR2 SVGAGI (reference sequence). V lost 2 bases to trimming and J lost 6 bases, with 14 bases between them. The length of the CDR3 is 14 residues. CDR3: CASSYLTETGEQYV. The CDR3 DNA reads TGTGCCAGCAGTTACCTAACCGAGACAGGCGAGCAGTACGTC.

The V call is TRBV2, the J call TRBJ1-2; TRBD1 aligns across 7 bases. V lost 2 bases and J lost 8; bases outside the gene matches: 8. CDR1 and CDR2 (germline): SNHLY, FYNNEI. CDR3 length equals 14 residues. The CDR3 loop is CASSEMRTGVGYTF. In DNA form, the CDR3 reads TGTGCCAGCAGTGAAATGAGGACAGGTGTCGGCTACACCTTC.

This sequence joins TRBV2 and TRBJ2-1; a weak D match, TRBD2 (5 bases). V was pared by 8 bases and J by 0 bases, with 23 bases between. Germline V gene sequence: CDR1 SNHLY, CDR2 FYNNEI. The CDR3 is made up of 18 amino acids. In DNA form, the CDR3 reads TGTGCCAGCTCGTATGCGGGCTCCGAACTACCCTCCTACAATGAGCAGTTCTTC. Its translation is CASSYAGSELPSYNEQFF.

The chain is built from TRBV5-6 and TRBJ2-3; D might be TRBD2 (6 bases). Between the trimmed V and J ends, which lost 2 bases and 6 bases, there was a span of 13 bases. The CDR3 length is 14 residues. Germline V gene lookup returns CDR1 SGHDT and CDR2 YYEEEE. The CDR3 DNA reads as TGTGCCAGCAGCTTAGGTCTAGCGAGGGATACGCAGTATTTT. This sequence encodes CASSLGLARDTQYF.

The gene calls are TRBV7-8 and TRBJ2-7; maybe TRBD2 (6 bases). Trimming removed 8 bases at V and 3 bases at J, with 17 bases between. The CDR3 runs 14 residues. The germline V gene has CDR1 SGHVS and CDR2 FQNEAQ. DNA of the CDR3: TGTGCCAGCTCGGAGGGCGGGACGCACTACGAGCAGTACTTC. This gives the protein CASSEGGTHYEQYF.